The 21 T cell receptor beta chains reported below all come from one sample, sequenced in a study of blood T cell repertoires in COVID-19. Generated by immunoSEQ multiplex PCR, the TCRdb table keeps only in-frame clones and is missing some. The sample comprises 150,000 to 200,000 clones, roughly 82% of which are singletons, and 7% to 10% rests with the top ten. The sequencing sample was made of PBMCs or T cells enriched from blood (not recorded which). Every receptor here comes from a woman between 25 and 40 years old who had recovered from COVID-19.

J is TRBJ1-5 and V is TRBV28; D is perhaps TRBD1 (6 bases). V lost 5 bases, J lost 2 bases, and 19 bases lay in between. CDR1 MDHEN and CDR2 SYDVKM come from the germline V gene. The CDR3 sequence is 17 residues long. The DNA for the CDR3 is TGTGCCAGCAGTCCCCCCAGGGGACGGGTCGGCAATCAGCCCCAGCATTTT. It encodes CASSPPRGRVGNQPQHF.

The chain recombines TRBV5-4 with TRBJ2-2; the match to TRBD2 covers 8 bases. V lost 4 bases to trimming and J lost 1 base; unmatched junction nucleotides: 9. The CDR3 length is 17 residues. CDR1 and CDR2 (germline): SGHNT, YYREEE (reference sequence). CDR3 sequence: CASSPDGSGKNTGELFF. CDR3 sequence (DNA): TGTGCCAGCAGCCCCGACGGTAGCGGGAAGAACACCGGGGAGCTGTTTTTT.

The CDR3 DNA sequence: TGTGCCAGCAGTTTAGTGCTTCAGGGTAGGAACAATGAGCAGTTCTTC. Translating it yields CASSLVLQGRNNEQFF. The chain is built from TRBV28 and TRBJ2-1; D perhaps matches TRBD1 (5 bases). With 2 bases removed from V and 5 bases from J, the gap between germline ends came to 16 bases. The CDR3 covers 16 residues. Germline values: CDR1 MDHEN, CDR2 SYDVKM.

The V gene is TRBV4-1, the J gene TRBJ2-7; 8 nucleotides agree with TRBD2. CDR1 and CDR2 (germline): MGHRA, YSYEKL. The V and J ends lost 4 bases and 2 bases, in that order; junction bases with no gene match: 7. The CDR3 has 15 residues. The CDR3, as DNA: TGCGCCAGCAGCCTCTCCCGGACTAGCCCCTACGAGCAGTACTTC. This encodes CASSLSRTSPYEQYF.

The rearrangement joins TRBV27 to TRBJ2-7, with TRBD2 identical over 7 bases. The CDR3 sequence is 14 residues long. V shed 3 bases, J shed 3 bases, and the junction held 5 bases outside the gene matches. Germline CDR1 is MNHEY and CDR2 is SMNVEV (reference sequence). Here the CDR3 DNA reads TGTGCCAGCAGTTTGCGGGCGGGAGTCTACGAGCAGTACTTC. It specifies CASSLRAGVYEQYF.

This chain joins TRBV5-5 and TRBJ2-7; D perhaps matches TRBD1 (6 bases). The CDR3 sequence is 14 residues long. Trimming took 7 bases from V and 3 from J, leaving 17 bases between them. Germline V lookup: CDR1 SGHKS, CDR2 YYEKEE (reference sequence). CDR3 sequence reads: CASPDRRPGYEQYF. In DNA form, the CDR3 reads TGTGCCAGCCCGGACAGACGACCGGGCTACGAGCAGTACTTC.

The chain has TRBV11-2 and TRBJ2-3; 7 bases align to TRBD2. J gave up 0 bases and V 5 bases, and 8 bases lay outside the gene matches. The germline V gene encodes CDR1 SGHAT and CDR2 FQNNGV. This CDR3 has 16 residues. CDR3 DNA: TGTGCCAGCAGCCAGAGGACTAGAGCTAGCACAGATACGCAGTATTTT. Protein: CASSQRTRASTDTQYF.

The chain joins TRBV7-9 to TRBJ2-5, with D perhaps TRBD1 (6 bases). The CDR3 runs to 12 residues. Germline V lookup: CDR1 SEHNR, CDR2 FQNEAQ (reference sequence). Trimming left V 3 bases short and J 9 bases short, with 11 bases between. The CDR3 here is CASSFSQGSQYF. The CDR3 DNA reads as TGTGCCAGCAGCTTCTCACAGGGCTCCCAGTACTTC.

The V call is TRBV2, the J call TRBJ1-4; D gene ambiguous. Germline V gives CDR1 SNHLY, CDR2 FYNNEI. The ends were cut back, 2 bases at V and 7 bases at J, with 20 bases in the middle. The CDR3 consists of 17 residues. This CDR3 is CASSEFEEYKGGEKLFF. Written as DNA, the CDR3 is TGTGCCAGCAGTGAATTTGAGGAGTATAAGGGAGGTGAAAAACTGTTTTTT.

The CDR3 coding sequence is TGTGCCAGCAGCAGGGGGCAGGGGCAGCCCCAGCATTTT. It specifies CASSRGQGQPQHF. The chain employs TRBV2 and TRBJ1-5; TRBD1 matches 8 bases. The CDR3 runs 13 residues. The ends lost 6 bases at V and 7 bases at J; junction bases unmatched: 5. The germline V gene encodes CDR1 SNHLY and CDR2 FYNNEI.

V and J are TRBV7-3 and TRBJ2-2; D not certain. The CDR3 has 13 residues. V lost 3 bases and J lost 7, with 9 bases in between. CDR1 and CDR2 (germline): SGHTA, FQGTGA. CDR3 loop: CASSLNSGGELFF. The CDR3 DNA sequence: TGTGCCAGCAGCTTGAACAGTGGCGGGGAGCTGTTTTTT.

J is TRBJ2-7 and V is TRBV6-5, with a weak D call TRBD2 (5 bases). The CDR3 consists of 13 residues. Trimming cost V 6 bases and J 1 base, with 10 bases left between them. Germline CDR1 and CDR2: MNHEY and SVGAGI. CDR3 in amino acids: CASSPSGSYEQYF. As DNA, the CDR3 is TGTGCCAGCAGCCCCAGCGGATCCTACGAGCAGTACTTC.

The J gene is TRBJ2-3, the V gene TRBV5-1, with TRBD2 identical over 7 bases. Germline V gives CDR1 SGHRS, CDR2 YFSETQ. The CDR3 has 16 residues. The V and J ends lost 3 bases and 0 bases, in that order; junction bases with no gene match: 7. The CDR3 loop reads CASSSARAGSTDTQYF. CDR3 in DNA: TGCGCCAGCAGCTCCGCTAGAGCGGGGAGCACAGATACGCAGTATTTT. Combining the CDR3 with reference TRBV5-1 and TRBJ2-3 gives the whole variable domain KAGVTQTPRYLIKTRGQQVTLSCSPISGHRSVSWYQQTPGQGLQFLFEYFSETQRNKGNFPGRFSGRQFSNSRSEMNVSTLELGDSALYLCASSSARAGSTDTQYFGPGTRLTVL.

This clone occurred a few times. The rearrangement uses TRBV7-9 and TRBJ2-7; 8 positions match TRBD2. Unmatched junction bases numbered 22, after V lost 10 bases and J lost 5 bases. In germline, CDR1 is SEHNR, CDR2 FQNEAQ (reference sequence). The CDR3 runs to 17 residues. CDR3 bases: TGTGCCATAATCCCAGCGGACCTAGCGGGCGGCCCCAACGAGCAGTACTTC. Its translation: CAIIPADLAGGPNEQYF.

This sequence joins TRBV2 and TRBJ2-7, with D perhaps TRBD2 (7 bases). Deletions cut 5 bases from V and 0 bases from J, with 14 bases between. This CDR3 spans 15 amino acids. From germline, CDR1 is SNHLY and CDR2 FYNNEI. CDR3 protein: CASSTQGGGSYEQYF. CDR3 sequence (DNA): TGTGCCAGCAGTACACAGGGCGGGGGCTCCTACGAGCAGTACTTC.

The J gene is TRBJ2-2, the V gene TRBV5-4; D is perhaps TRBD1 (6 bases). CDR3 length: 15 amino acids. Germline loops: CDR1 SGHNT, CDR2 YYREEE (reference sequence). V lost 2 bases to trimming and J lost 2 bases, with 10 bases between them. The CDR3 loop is CASSFGQQNTGELFF. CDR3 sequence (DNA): TGTGCCAGCAGCTTCGGACAGCAAAACACCGGGGAGCTGTTTTTT.

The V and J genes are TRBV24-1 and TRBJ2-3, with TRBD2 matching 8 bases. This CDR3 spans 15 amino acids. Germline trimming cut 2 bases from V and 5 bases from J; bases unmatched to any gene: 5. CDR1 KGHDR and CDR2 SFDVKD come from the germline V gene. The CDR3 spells CATSDSGRAEDTQYF. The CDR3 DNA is TGTGCCACCAGTGATTCCGGGAGGGCCGAAGATACGCAGTATTTT.

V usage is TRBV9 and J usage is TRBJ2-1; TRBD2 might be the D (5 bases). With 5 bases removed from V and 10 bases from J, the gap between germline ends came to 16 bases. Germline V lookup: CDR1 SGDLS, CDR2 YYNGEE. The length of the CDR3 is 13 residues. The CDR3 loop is CASSSEGLGEQFF. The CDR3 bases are TGTGCCAGCAGTAGCGAGGGCCTAGGGGAGCAGTTCTTC.

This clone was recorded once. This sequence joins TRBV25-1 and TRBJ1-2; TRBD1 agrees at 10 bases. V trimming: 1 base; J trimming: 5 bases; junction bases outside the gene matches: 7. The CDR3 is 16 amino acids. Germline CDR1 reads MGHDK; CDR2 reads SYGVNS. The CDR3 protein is CASSEFQGQGLYGYTF. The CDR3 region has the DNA TGTGCCAGCAGTGAATTCCAGGGACAGGGGCTGTATGGCTACACCTTC.

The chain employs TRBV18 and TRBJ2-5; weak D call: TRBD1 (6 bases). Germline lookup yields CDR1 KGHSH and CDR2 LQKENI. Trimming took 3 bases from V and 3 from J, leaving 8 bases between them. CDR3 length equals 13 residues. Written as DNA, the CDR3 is TGTGCCAGCTCACCCTGGACAGAAGAGACCCAGTACTTC. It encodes CASSPWTEETQYF.

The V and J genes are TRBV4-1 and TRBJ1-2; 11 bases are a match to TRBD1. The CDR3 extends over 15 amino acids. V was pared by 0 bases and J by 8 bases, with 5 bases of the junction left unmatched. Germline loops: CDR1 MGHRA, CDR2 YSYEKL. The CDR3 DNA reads TGCGCCAGCAGCCAAGACGGGACAGGGGGACGAGGCTACACCTTC. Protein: CASSQDGTGGRGYTF.